Listed below are T cell receptor beta chains from one sample, sequenced in a study of shared clonotypes between healthy human individuals. TCRdb's table, derived via immunoSEQ multiplex PCR, lists solely in-frame clones and lacks some. The table has around 1.5 million clones, around 98% seen once. The sample was naive CD4+ T cells sorted from blood. The receptors here all came from a man aged 25-45 years in good health. Both conserved end residues are part of each CDR3. A D gene is named only where the DNA matches it firmly. Clone size appears in some rows only: once, few, many, or a class for an expanded clone.

j_call,d_call,clone_size,v_call,cdr3_aa,cdr3_nt
TRBJ2-1,-,-,TRBV5-4,CASSGGDKSSYNEQFF,TGTGCCAGCAGCGGGGGGGACAAGAGCTCCTACAATGAGCAGTTCTTC
TRBJ1-1,-,-,TRBV5-1,CASSRIRVGTSNTEAFF,TGCGCCAGCAGCCGAATCAGGGTGGGGACTTCGAACACTGAAGCTTTCTTT
TRBJ1-2,-,-,TRBV7-9,CASSPRGEKSLYGYTF,TGTGCCAGCAGCCCCCGGGGCGAGAAGAGTCTATATGGCTACACCTTC
TRBJ2-1,TRBD2,-,TRBV10-3,CAISESISGSQSEQFF,TGTGCCATCAGTGAGTCGATCAGCGGGAGTCAATCTGAGCAGTTCTTC
TRBJ2-5,TRBD1,-,TRBV27,CASSPDRVRETQYF,TGTGCCAGCAGTCCGGACAGGGTGAGAGAGACCCAGTACTTC
TRBJ2-2,TRBD2,-,TRBV5-4,CASSLGASGSLYTGELFF,TGTGCCAGCAGCTTGGGCGCTAGCGGGAGTTTATATACCGGGGAGCTGTTTTTT
TRBJ2-2,-,-,TRBV25-1,CASSEEGPTTGELFF,TGTGCCAGCAGTGAAGAGGGCCCGACCACCGGGGAGCTGTTTTTT
TRBJ2-7,-,once,TRBV5-4,CASSLSYSGEQYF,TGTGCCAGCAGCTTGTCCTACAGTGGCGAGCAGTACTTC
TRBJ2-7,-,-,TRBV19,CASSTQTSVGEQYF,TGTGCCAGTAGTACCCAGACTAGTGTTGGAGAGCAGTACTTC
TRBJ2-7,-,-,TRBV2,CASSGARGAREQYF,TGTGCCAGCAGTGGGGCCCGGGGGGCGCGGGAGCAGTACTTC
TRBJ1-2,-,-,TRBV7-2,CASAIEAGDGYTF,TGTGCCAGCGCCATCGAGGCCGGGGATGGCTACACCTTC
TRBJ2-7,-,-,TRBV19,CASSMSGKSYLNEQYF,TGTGCCAGTAGTATGTCAGGGAAATCCTATTTGAACGAGCAGTACTTC
TRBJ2-3,TRBD1,-,TRBV9,CASSAGTGYTDTQYF,TGTGCCAGCAGCGCGGGGACAGGGTACACAGATACGCAGTATTTT
TRBJ1-1,-,-,TRBV28,CASSFEKEINTEAFF,TGTGCCAGCAGTTTCGAAAAAGAGATAAACACTGAAGCTTTCTTT
TRBJ2-1,TRBD2,-,TRBV18,CASSVSGGYNEQFF,TGTGCCAGCTCAGTTAGCGGGGGGTACAATGAGCAGTTCTTC
TRBJ2-5,-,-,TRBV29-1,CSVKMAVQETQYF,TGCAGCGTCAAAATGGCCGTCCAAGAGACCCAGTACTTC
TRBJ2-7,-,-,TRBV29-1,CSVDGQGYEQYF,TGCAGCGTTGATGGTCAGGGCTACGAGCAGTACTTC
TRBJ2-4,-,-,TRBV9,CASSEGKNIQYF,TGTGCCAGCAGCGAGGGCAAAAACATTCAGTACTTC
TRBJ1-1,-,-,TRBV27,CASRGVGSTEAFF,TGTGCCAGCAGGGGCGTGGGGAGCACTGAAGCTTTCTTT